The 6 T cell receptor beta chains below were found in one sample sequenced in a study of regulatory T cells in long-lasting Graves disease. TCR beta libraries were built with iRepertoire HTBI primers and Arm-PCR of CDR3 regions. TCRdb re-derived calls from the multiplex PCR reads in MiXCR, one entry per CDR3 protein. The sample includes about 560,000 distinct CDR3 sequences, roughly 16% of them seen just once. Documented time point: newly diagnosed GD, antithyroid drugs for less than 3 months. PBMCs were the source of the RNA used for TCR sequencing. The sample was also reused in another study, on T cells in Graves' hyperthyroidism and ophthalmopathy.

The material sequenced was peripheral blood mononuclear cells (PBMCs), taken at new diagnosis, from a patient treated with antithyroid drugs. The receptors were sampled from a man younger than 30 with Graves disease.

This clonotype has only a few counts. This sequence joins TRBV7-9 and TRBJ1-1; weak D call: TRBD1 (6 bases). The CDR3 sequence is 14 residues long. Trimming removed 0 bases at V and 4 bases at J, with 9 bases between. Germline assignment: CDR1 SEHNR and CDR2 FQNEAQ (reference sequence). Written as DNA, the CDR3 is TGTGCCAGCAGCTTAGCCAGGGGTGGCACTGAAGCTTTCTTT. Amino acids: CASSLARGGTEAFF.

This clonotype was counted at least ten times. The rearrangement links TRBV7-9 to TRBJ2-1; D call uncertain. The CDR3 contains 15 residues. CDR1 and CDR2 (germline): SEHNR, FQNEAQ (reference sequence). V dropped 1 base and J dropped 1 base, with 8 bases sitting between them. The CDR3 protein is CASSLVRVSYNEQFF. The DNA of the CDR3 is TGTGCCAGCAGCTTAGTAAGGGTTTCCTACAATGAGCAGTTCTTC.

This clonotype occurred many times. The chain carries TRBV12-3 or TRBV12-4 and TRBJ2-7; 8 bases align to TRBD1. This CDR3 is built from 15 residues. V was pared by 6 bases and J by 5 bases, with 12 bases of the junction left unmatched. The CDR3 loop reads CASSRDRSFLDEQYF. Here the CDR3 DNA reads TGTGCCAGCAGCCGGGACAGGTCGTTTTTGGACGAGCAGTACTTC.

This clonotype has at least ten counts. The genes are TRBV28 and TRBJ2-1; either TRBD1 or TRBD2 may fit D (5 bases each). The CDR3 extends over 13 amino acids. Per the germline V gene, CDR1 is MDHEN and CDR2 is SYDVKM. DNA of the CDR3: TGTGTCATTCGGGGACGGAGATACAATGAGCAGTTCTTC. It specifies CVIRGRRYNEQFF.

This chain joins TRBV7-9 and TRBJ1-3, with TRBD1 identical over 8 bases. In germline, CDR1 is SEHNR, CDR2 FQNEAQ (reference sequence). The CDR3 length is 15 residues. V shed 4 bases, J shed 4 bases, and the junction held 6 bases outside the gene matches. CDR3 residues: CASSSLDRAGNTIYF. As DNA, the CDR3 is TGTGCCAGCAGCTCCTTGGACAGGGCAGGAAACACCATATATTTT.

In its sample, this clonotype was seen many times. V is TRBV12-3 or TRBV12-4 and J is TRBJ2-7, with 11 positions matching TRBD1. The CDR3 is made up of 14 amino acids. V dropped 5 bases and J dropped 5; count of bases not matched to a gene: 5. The CDR3: CASSPGTGGNEQYF. The CDR3, as DNA: TGTGCCAGCAGTCCCGGGACAGGGGGTAACGAGCAGTACTTC.